This T cell receptor beta chain was observed in a study of blood T cell repertoires in COVID-19. Trimming cost V 4 bases and J 4 bases, with 10 bases left between them. Germline CDR1 and CDR2: LNHNV and YYDKDF (reference sequence). The length of the CDR3 is 13 residues. Some clones are missing from TCRdb's copy, which holds only in-frame ones; the method was immunoSEQ multiplex PCR. This table holds approximately 230,000 clones, just over 85% found once. The chain employs TRBV15 and TRBJ1-2; D is perhaps TRBD1 (5 bases). The source is a man in his forties who had recovered from COVID-19. Sequenced material: PBMCs or T cells enriched from blood (not recorded which). CDR3 region: CATSKDKTYGYTF. In nucleotides, the CDR3 is TGTGCCACCAGCAAGGACAAGACCTATGGCTACACCTTC.